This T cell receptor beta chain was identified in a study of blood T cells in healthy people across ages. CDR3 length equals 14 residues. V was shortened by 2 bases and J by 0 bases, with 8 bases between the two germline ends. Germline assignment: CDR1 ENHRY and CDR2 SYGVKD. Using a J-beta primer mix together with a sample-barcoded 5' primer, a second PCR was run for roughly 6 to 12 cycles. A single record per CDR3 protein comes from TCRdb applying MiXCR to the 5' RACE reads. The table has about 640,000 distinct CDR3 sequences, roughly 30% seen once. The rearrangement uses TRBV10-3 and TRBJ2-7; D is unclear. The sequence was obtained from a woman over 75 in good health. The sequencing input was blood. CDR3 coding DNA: TGTGCCATCAGTGAGGCGGAAAGCTCCTACGAGCAGTACTTC. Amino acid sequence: CAISEAESSYEQYF.